These 19 T cell receptor beta chains were all obtained from the same sample, sequenced in a study of read filtering for tumor transcriptome and immune sequencing. This library used about 360 ng RNA and molecular barcoded adaptors spanning alpha/delta and beta/gamma chains. TCRdb re-analysed the reads in MiXCR, keeping a single row per CDR3 protein. The sample holds 40,000 to 55,000 distinct CDR3 sequences, roughly a fifth seen once. Sequences were obtained from a population of CD138-negative cells sorted from bone marrow. The receptors come from a donor aged 40 or older with multiple myeloma.

With respect to this clonotype: This may stem from a read error, because a much larger clone lies one nucleotide away. The V call is TRBV5-1, the J call TRBJ2-5; no definite D call. CDR1 and CDR2 from the germline V gene are SGHRS and YFSETQ. CDR3 length: 13 amino acids. CDR3 region: CASSLVLKEIQYF. The CDR3 DNA sequence: TGCGCCAGCAGCTTGGTTCTAAAAGAGATCCAGTACTTC.

Concerning this clonotype: The CDR3 carries no conserved terminal phenylalanine or tryptophan, so it likely arises from a read error. The chain recombines TRBV5-1 with TRBJ1-1; the D is unclear. Germline V gives CDR1 SGHRS, CDR2 YFSETQ. V lost 10 bases to trimming and J lost 4 bases, with 20 bases between them. This CDR3 spans 14 amino acids. The CDR3 sequence: CAGGADGRSTEAFI. The CDR3 DNA is TGCGCCGGCGGCGCGGACGGGCGGAGCACTGAAGCTTTCATT.

This clonotype was found many times. The CDR3 DNA is TGCAGCGTTGAGGGACAGAGAACCAACTATGGCTACACCTTC. It codes for CSVEGQRTNYGYTF. The rearrangement links TRBV29-1 to TRBJ1-2, with TRBD1 matching over 7 bases. The CDR3 sequence is 14 residues long. V was clipped by 3 bases and J by 2 bases; unmatched bases: 6. CDR1 is SQVTM and CDR2 is ANQGSEA in the germline V gene.

This clonotype was seen ten or more times. This chain uses TRBV2 with TRBJ1-1, with D unresolved. In germline, CDR1 is SNHLY, CDR2 FYNNEI. The CDR3 has 11 amino acids. V was cut by 8 bases and J by 4 bases, with 8 bases left in between. This chain's CDR3 is CASGGITEAFF. The CDR3 bases are TGTGCCAGCGGAGGTATCACTGAAGCTTTCTTT. Full variable domain (remainder filled in from reference TRBV2 and TRBJ1-1): EPEVTQTPSHQVTQMGQEVILRCVPISNHLYFYWYRQILGQKVEFLVSFYNNEISEKSEIFDDQFSVERPDGSNFTLKIRSTKLEDSAMYFCASGGITEAFFGQGTRLTVV.

This clonotype was seen at least ten times. V gene TRBV11-2 combines with J gene TRBJ2-1; D possibly corresponds to TRBD1 (6 bases). V was trimmed by 5 bases and J by 2 bases, leaving 13 bases between them. This CDR3 contains 15 residues. The V gene's germline CDR1 is SGHAT and CDR2 FQNNGV. CDR3 protein: CASSHRDTTYNEQFF. CDR3 bases: TGTGCCAGCAGCCACAGGGACACGACCTACAATGAGCAGTTCTTC.

This clonotype was detected ten times or more. The DNA for the CDR3 is TGTGCCTCCCCCCTCAGGGGTGGGGCCAACGTCCTGACTTTC. It yields the protein CASPLRGGANVLTF. The chain carries TRBV30 and TRBJ2-6; D is perhaps TRBD1 (6 bases). Trimming shortened V by 7 bases and J by 3 bases, and 13 bases separated the two germline ends. Germline lookup yields CDR1 GTSNPN and CDR2 SVGIG (reference sequence). The CDR3 is made up of 14 amino acids.

This clonotype occurred a few times. This chain uses TRBV27 with TRBJ1-2; 9 bases line up with TRBD1. The junction had 8 bases not matched to a gene; V was cut back by 4 bases and J by 8 bases. Per the germline V gene, CDR1 is MNHEY and CDR2 is SMNVEV (reference sequence). This CDR3 spans 14 amino acids. CDR3 protein: CASSSGQGRRGYTF. The CDR3 DNA reads TGTGCCAGCAGTTCTGGACAGGGGAGGCGAGGCTACACCTTC.

This clonotype occurred many times. The chain couples TRBV5-1 to TRBJ2-2; a possible D gene is TRBD2 (6 bases). CDR1 and CDR2 (germline): SGHRS, YFSETQ. Between the trimmed V and J ends, which lost 1 base and 0 bases, there was a span of 10 bases. This CDR3 region has 16 residues. The CDR3 sequence is CASSLQVAANTGELFF. In nucleotides, the CDR3 is TGCGCCAGCAGCTTGCAAGTAGCGGCGAACACCGGGGAGCTGTTTTTT.

This clonotype has just a few counts. This sequence joins TRBV12-3 or TRBV12-4 and TRBJ2-7; D uncertain. With 4 bases removed from V and 2 bases from J, the gap between germline ends came to 12 bases. The CDR3 extends over 14 amino acids. For the CDR3, the DNA is TGTGCCAGCAGTTCTCCAGAAGTTCCCTACGAGCAGTACTTC. Its translation: CASSSPEVPYEQYF.

This clonotype was detected ten times or more. This chain links TRBV7-9 with TRBJ1-6, with D possibly being TRBD1 (6 bases). Germline V lookup: CDR1 SEHNR, CDR2 FQNEAQ (reference sequence). CDR3 length: 17 amino acids. Trimming shortened V by 7 bases and J by 6 bases, and 22 bases separated the two germline ends. CDR3 bases: TGTGCCAGCACCACCGGGGGTGGCATAGGGGGTAATTCACCCCTCCACTTT. The encoded protein is CASTTGGGIGGNSPLHF. Filled out from reference TRBV7-9 and TRBJ1-6, the complete variable domain reads DTGVSQNPRHKITKRGQNVTFRCDPISEHNRLYWYRQTLGQGPEFLTYFQNEAQLEKSRLLSDRFSAERPKGSFSTLEIQRTEQGDSAMYLCASTTGGGIGGNSPLHFGNGTRLTVT.

This clonotype was recorded many times. The rearrangement links TRBV4-3 to TRBJ2-1, with 13 bases fitting TRBD2. This CDR3 contains 20 residues. Looked up from germline, CDR1 is LGHNA and CDR2 is YSLEER. V dropped 4 bases and J dropped 0; count of bases not matched to a gene: 12. The CDR3 loop is CASSRTVGLAGASSYNEQFF. The CDR3 DNA follows: TGCGCCAGCAGCCGCACGGTAGGACTAGCGGGAGCGAGCTCCTACAATGAGCAGTTCTTC.

This clonotype was picked up many times. V is TRBV7-3 and J is TRBJ2-1; D assignment may be TRBD1 or TRBD2 (5 bases each). The V gene lost 1 base and the J gene lost 10 bases, with 14 bases spanning the gap. The CDR3 length is 14 residues. Per germline, CDR1 SGHTA and CDR2 FQGTGA. The CDR3 is CASSLNVGRDEQFF. The CDR3 DNA sequence: TGTGCCAGCAGCTTAAATGTGGGACGCGACGAGCAGTTCTTC.

This clonotype showed up many times. The V call is TRBV7-9, the J call TRBJ1-4, with D perhaps matching TRBD1 (5 bases). The length of the CDR3 is 14 residues. Germline V lookup: CDR1 SEHNR, CDR2 FQNEAQ (reference sequence). Trimming took off 3 bases at V and 8 bases at J, with 13 bases between the two ends. DNA of the CDR3: TGTGCCAGCAGCTTCACCGGGACGGAGGAAAAACTGTTTTTT. The encoded protein is CASSFTGTEEKLFF.

This chain links TRBV12-3 or TRBV12-4 with TRBJ2-6; the D gene is possibly TRBD1 (5 bases). Trimming took off 3 bases at V and 15 bases at J, with 21 bases between the two ends. CDR3 length equals 15 residues. The CDR3 spells CASSFSGSGADDLTF. The CDR3 bases are TGTGCCAGCAGTTTTTCAGGGTCTGGGGCCGACGACCTGACTTTC.

With regard to this clonotype: With a much larger clone just one base away, this may be a read error. This chain connects TRBV28 to TRBJ1-4; unclear D gene. The CDR3 covers 12 residues. The V gene's germline CDR1 is MDHEN and CDR2 SYDVKM. The CDR3 nucleotides read TGTGTCACTTCGCTTCTAAATGAAAAACTGTTTTTT. Amino acids: CVTSLLNEKLFF.

At least ten counts were recorded for this clonotype. This chain links TRBV5-1 with TRBJ2-5; 9 nucleotides align to TRBD2. This CDR3 has 16 residues. J was trimmed by 4 bases and V by 1 base; bases with no gene match: 8. Germline V gives CDR1 SGHRS, CDR2 YFSETQ. CDR3 region: CASSLRNSGRGETQYF. The CDR3, as DNA: TGCGCCAGCAGCTTGAGGAATAGCGGGAGAGGAGAGACCCAGTACTTC. Filled out from reference TRBV5-1 and TRBJ2-5, the complete variable domain reads KAGVTQTPRYLIKTRGQQVTLSCSPISGHRSVSWYQQTPGQGLQFLFEYFSETQRNKGNFPGRFSGRQFSNSRSEMNVSTLELGDSALYLCASSLRNSGRGETQYFGPGTRLLVL.

This clonotype was counted between two and nine times. The chain couples TRBV19 to TRBJ2-1; the D is unclear. The germline V gene encodes CDR1 LNHDA and CDR2 SQIVND (reference sequence). This CDR3 spans 14 amino acids. V shed 7 bases and J shed 2 bases, with 12 bases lying between them. In DNA form, the CDR3 reads TGTGCCAGTACGCGCGGCGAAGCCTACAATGAGCAGTTCTTC. It translates to CASTRGEAYNEQFF.

This clonotype was detected many times. CDR3 region: CASSPGDRGLADTQYF. CDR3 in DNA: TGTGCCAGCAGCCCCGGGGACAGGGGGCTGGCAGATACGCAGTATTTT. V gene TRBV7-9 combines with J gene TRBJ2-3, with TRBD1 matching 12 bases. Germline assignment: CDR1 SEHNR and CDR2 FQNEAQ (reference sequence). This CDR3 has 16 amino acids. V lost 5 bases to trimming and J lost 4 bases; unmatched junction nucleotides: 7.

The table lists this clonotype with a few counts. This sequence joins TRBV19 and TRBJ1-5; weak D call: TRBD1 (6 bases). The CDR3 loop spans 15 amino acids. V lost 5 bases to trimming and J lost 2 bases, with 13 bases between them. The germline V gene encodes CDR1 LNHDA and CDR2 SQIVND (reference sequence). CDR3 bases: TGTGCCAGTAGTTTCGGACAGATGGGCAATCAGCCCCAGCATTTT. Amino acid sequence: CASSFGQMGNQPQHF. The full variable domain, with the rest looked up from reference TRBV19 and TRBJ1-5, is DGGITQSPKYLFRKEGQNVTLSCEQNLNHDAMYWYRQDPGQGLRLIYYSQIVNDFQKGDIAEGYSVSREKKESFPLTVTSAQKNPTAFYLCASSFGQMGNQPQHFGDGTRLSIL.